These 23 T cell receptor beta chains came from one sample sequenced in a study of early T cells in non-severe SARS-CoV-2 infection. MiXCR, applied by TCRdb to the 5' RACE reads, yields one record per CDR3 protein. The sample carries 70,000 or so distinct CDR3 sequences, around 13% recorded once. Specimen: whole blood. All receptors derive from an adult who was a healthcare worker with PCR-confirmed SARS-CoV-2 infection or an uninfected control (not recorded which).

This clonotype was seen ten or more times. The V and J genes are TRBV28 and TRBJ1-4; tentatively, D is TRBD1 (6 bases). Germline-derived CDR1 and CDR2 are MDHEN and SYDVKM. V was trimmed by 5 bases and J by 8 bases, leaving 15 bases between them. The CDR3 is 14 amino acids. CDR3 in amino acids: CASSPTGLTEKLFF. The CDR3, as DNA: TGTGCCAGCAGTCCTACAGGGTTAACCGAAAAACTGTTTTTT.

The CDR3 loop reads CASTRDRNSGNTIYF. The CDR3, as DNA: TGCGCCAGCACGAGGGACAGGAACTCTGGAAACACCATATATTTT. The chain has TRBV5-1 and TRBJ1-3; 8 nucleotides align to TRBD1. CDR1 and CDR2 (germline): SGHRS, YFSETQ. The J segment lost 0 bases and the V segment lost 6 bases, leaving 5 bases of the junction unmatched. This CDR3 spans 15 amino acids. Together with reference TRBV5-1 and TRBJ1-3, the CDR3 gives the full variable domain: KAGVTQTPRYLIKTRGQQVTLSCSPISGHRSVSWYQQTPGQGLQFLFEYFSETQRNKGNFPGRFSGRQFSNSRSEMNVSTLELGDSALYLCASTRDRNSGNTIYFGEGSWLTVV.

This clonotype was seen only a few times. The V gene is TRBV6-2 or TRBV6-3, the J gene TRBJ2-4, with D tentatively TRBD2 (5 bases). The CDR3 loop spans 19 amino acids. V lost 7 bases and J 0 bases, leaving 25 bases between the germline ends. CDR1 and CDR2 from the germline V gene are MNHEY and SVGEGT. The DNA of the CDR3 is TGTGCCAGCAATGTAGGCAGCGGTTCCCCGAACCTAGCCAAAAACATTCAGTACTTC. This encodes CASNVGSGSPNLAKNIQYF.

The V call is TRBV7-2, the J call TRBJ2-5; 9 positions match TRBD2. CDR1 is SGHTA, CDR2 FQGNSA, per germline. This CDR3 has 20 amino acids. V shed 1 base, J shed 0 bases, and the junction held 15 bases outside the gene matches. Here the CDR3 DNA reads TGTGCCAGCAGCTTAGACGCCCACACTCGACTAGCGGAATACCAAGAGACCCAGTACTTC. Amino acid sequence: CASSLDAHTRLAEYQETQYF.

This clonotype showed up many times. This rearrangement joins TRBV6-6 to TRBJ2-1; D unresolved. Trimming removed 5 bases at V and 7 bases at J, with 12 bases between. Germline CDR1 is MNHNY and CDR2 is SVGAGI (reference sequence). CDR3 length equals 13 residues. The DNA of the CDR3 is TGTGCCAGCAGTCGGACGGAAACTAATGAGCAGTTCTTC. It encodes CASSRTETNEQFF.

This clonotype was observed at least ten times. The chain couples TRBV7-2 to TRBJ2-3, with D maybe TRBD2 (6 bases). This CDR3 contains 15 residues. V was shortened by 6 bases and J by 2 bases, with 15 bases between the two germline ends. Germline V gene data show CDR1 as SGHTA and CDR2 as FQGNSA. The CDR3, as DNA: TGTGCCAGCAGTAGGTATAGCGGCATCACAGATACGCAGTATTTT. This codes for CASSRYSGITDTQYF.

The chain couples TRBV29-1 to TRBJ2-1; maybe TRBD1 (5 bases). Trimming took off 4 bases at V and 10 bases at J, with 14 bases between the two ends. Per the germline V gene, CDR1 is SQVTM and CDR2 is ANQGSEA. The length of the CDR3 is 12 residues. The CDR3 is CSVGQGAREQFF. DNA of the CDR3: TGCAGCGTTGGGCAGGGCGCTAGGGAGCAGTTCTTC.

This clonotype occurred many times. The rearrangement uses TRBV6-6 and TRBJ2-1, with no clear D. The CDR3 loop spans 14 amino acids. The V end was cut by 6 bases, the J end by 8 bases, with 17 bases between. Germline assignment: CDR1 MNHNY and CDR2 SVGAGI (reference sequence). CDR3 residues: CASRWPLSGDEQFF. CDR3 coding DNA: TGTGCCAGCAGATGGCCGCTATCTGGAGATGAGCAGTTCTTC.

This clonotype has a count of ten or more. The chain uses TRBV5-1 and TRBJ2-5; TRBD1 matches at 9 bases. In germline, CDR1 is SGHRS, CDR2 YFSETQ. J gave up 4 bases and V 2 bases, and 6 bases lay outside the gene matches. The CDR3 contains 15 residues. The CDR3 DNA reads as TGCGCCAGCAGCTTAGATAACAGGGGGCTAGAGACCCAGTACTTC. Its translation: CASSLDNRGLETQYF.

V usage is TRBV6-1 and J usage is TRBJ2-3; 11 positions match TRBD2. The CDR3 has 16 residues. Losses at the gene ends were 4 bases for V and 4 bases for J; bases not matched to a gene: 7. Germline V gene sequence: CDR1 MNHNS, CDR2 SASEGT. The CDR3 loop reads CASSVRSGGGPDTQYF. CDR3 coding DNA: TGTGCCAGCAGTGTACGTAGCGGGGGGGGCCCAGATACGCAGTATTTT.

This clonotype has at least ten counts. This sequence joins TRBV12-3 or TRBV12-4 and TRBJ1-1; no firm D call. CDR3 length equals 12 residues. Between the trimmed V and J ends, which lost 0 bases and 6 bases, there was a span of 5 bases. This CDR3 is CASSLAQAEAFF. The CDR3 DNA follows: TGTGCCAGCAGTTTAGCGCAGGCTGAAGCTTTCTTT.

Here the CDR3 DNA reads TGTGCCAGCAGTTCCAAGTCAGCGGGAGCATACGAGCAGTACTTC. Its protein product is CASSSKSAGAYEQYF. This chain links TRBV12-3 or TRBV12-4 with TRBJ2-7; 8 nucleotides line up with TRBD2. The ends lost 4 bases at V and 4 bases at J; junction bases unmatched: 9. The CDR3 totals 15 residues.

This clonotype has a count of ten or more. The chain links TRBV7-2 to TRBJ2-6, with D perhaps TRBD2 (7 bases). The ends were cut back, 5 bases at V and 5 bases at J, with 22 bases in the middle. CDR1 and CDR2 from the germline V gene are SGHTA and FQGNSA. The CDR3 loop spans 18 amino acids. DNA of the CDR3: TGTGCCAGCAGCCCACGATCGGGGGGCTTAACTAGGGCCAACGTCCTGACTTTC. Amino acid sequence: CASSPRSGGLTRANVLTF.

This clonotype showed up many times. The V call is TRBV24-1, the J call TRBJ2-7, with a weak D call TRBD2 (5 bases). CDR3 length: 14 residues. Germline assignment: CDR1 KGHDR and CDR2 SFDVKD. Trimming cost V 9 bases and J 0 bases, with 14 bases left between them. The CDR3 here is CATPERGSSYEQYF. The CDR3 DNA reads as TGTGCCACCCCCGAACGGGGAAGCTCCTACGAGCAGTACTTC.

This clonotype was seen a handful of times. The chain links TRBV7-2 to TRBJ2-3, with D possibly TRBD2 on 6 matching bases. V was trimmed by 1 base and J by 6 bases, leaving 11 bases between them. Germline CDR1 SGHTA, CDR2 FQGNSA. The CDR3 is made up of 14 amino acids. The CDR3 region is CASSLEGSGDTQYF. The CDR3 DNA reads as TGTGCCAGCAGCTTAGAGGGGAGCGGGGATACGCAGTATTTT.

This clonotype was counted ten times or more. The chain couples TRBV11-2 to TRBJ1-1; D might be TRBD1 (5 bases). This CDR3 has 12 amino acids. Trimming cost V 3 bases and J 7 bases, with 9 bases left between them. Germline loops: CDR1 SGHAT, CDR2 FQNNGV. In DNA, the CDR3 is TGTGCCAGCAGCTTGGGGGTGGTTGAAGCTTTCTTT. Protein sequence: CASSLGVVEAFF.

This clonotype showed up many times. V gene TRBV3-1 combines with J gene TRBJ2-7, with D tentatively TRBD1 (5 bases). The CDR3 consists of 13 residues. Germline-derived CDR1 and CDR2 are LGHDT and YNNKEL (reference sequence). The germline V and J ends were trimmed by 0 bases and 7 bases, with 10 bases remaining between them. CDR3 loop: CASSQDRVREQYF. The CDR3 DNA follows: TGTGCCAGCAGCCAAGACAGGGTTCGAGAGCAGTACTTC.

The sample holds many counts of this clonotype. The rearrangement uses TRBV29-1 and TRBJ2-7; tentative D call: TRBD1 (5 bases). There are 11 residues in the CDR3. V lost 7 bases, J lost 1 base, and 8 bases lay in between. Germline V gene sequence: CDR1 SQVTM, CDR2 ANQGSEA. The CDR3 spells CSARVSYEQYF. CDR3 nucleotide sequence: TGCAGCGCCAGGGTTTCCTACGAGCAGTACTTC.

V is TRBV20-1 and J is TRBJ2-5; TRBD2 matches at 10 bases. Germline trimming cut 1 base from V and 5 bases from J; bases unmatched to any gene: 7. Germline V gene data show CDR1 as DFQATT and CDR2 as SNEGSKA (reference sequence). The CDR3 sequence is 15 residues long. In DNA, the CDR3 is TGCAGTGCTAGAGTTCCTAGCGGGGGTGGGGAGACCCAGTACTTC. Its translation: CSARVPSGGGETQYF.

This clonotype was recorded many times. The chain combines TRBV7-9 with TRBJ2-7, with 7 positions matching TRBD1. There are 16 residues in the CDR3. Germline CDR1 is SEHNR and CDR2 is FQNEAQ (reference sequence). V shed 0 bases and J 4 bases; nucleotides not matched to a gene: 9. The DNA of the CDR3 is TGTGCCAGCAGCTTAGCAATCGGACAGGCAATTTACGAGCAGTACTTC. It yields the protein CASSLAIGQAIYEQYF. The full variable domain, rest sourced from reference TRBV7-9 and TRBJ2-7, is DTGVSQNPRHKITKRGQNVTFRCDPISEHNRLYWYRQTLGQGPEFLTYFQNEAQLEKSRLLSDRFSAERPKGSFSTLEIQRTEQGDSAMYLCASSLAIGQAIYEQYFGPGTRLTVT.

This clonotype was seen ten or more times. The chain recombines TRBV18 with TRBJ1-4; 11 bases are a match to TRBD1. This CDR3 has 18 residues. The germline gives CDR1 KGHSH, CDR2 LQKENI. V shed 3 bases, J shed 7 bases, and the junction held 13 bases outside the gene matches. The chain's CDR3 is CASSPAGQGAGGGEKLFF. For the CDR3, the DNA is TGTGCCAGCTCACCGGCCGGACAGGGGGCCGGAGGTGGTGAAAAACTGTTTTTT.

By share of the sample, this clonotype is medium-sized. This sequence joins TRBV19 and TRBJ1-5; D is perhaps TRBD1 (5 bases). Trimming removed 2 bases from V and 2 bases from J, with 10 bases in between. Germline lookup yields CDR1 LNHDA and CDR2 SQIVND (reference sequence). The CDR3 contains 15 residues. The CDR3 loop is CASSINQQGNQPQHF. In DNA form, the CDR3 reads TGTGCCAGTAGTATAAACCAACAGGGCAATCAGCCCCAGCATTTT.

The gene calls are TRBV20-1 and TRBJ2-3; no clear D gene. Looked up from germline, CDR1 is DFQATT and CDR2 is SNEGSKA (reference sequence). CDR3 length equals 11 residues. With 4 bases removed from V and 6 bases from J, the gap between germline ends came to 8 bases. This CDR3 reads CSATTSDTQYF. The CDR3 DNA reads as TGCAGTGCTACAACTTCGGATACGCAGTATTTT.